A single sample is the source of the 23 T cell receptor beta chains below, sequenced in a study of shared clonotypes between healthy human individuals. TCRdb's copy holds only in-frame clones and misses some; the assay was immunoSEQ multiplex PCR. Of roughly 640,000 clones in the sample, roughly 70% were seen once. The sample comprised memory CD4+ T cells sorted from blood. Specified subset: CD45RA-negative fraction. The source is a woman between 25 and 40 years old in good health.

The chain carries TRBV7-6 and TRBJ2-1; D remains ambiguous. There are 14 residues in the CDR3. The germline V gene encodes CDR1 SGHVS and CDR2 FNYEAQ. V lost 5 bases and J lost 6, with 14 bases in between. CDR3 sequence (DNA): TGTGCCAGCAGCCGAACCCTAGGTAGCAATGAGCAGTTCTTC. Translation: CASSRTLGSNEQFF.

Here the CDR3 DNA reads TGTGCCAGCAGCTTAGATAAGTCGCTAGCGGGAGTTGGGGAGACCCAGTACTTC. As protein: CASSLDKSLAGVGETQYF. The rearrangement uses TRBV11-2 and TRBJ2-5, with TRBD2 matching 10 bases. CDR1 is SGHAT and CDR2 is FQNNGV in the germline V gene. Unmatched junction bases numbered 12, after V lost 0 bases and J lost 5 bases. This CDR3 comprises 18 residues.

In the case of this clone: This same CDR3 is encoded by further DNA sequences in the sample. The genes are TRBV5-1 and TRBJ2-1; D possibly uses TRBD1 or TRBD2 (5 bases each). CDR1 and CDR2 from the germline V gene are SGHRS and YFSETQ. V was trimmed by 4 bases and J by 5 bases, leaving 16 bases between them. The CDR3 covers 15 residues. The CDR3 coding sequence is TGCGCCAGCAGCACTGGGACCGGCCGAGACAATGAGCAGTTCTTC. Translation gives CASSTGTGRDNEQFF.

This clone was recorded a few times. Other DNA sequences in this specimen translate into the identical CDR3. The rearrangement uses TRBV18 and TRBJ1-2; no clear D gene. The CDR3 runs 13 residues. Trimming cost V 3 bases and J 3 bases, with 8 bases left between them. CDR1 is KGHSH, CDR2 LQKENI, per germline. For the CDR3, the DNA is TGTGCCAGCTCACCCGGGGATGACTATGGCTACACCTTC. Translation gives CASSPGDDYGYTF.

The V and J genes are TRBV18 and TRBJ1-5; the match to TRBD1 covers 7 bases. The CDR3 has 16 amino acids. Germline loops: CDR1 KGHSH, CDR2 LQKENI. V lost 2 bases, J lost 0 bases, and 4 bases stayed unmatched. In DNA form, the CDR3 reads TGTGCCAGCTCACCAGGGGAGGGGGCTAGCAATCAGCCCCAGCATTTT. Its translation is CASSPGEGASNQPQHF. Together with reference TRBV18 and TRBJ1-5, the CDR3 gives the full variable domain: NAGVMQNPRHLVRRRGQEARLRCSPMKGHSHVYWYRQLPEEGLKFMVYLQKENIIDESGMPKERFSAEFPKEGPSILRIQQVVRGDSAAYFCASSPGEGASNQPQHFGDGTRLSIL.

The V gene is TRBV18, the J gene TRBJ2-7; 8 bases fit TRBD2. The trim removed 3 bases at V and 4 bases at J, leaving 5 bases unmatched. The CDR3 spans 14 residues. Germline lookup yields CDR1 KGHSH and CDR2 LQKENI. CDR3 in DNA: TGTGCCAGCTCACCTCCGGGGACTAGTTACGAGCAGTACTTC. Protein sequence: CASSPPGTSYEQYF. Combining the CDR3 with reference TRBV18 and TRBJ2-7 gives the whole variable domain NAGVMQNPRHLVRRRGQEARLRCSPMKGHSHVYWYRQLPEEGLKFMVYLQKENIIDESGMPKERFSAEFPKEGPSILRIQQVVRGDSAAYFCASSPPGTSYEQYFGPGTRLTVT.

Only a few counts were recorded for this clone. The rearrangement uses TRBV5-1 and TRBJ2-3; 10 nucleotides match TRBD2. V lost 3 bases, J lost 4 bases, and 5 bases stayed unmatched. The CDR3 extends over 15 amino acids. Germline lookup yields CDR1 SGHRS and CDR2 YFSETQ. The CDR3 sequence: CASSSSGSWADTQYF. CDR3 coding DNA: TGCGCCAGCAGCTCTAGCGGGAGTTGGGCAGATACGCAGTATTTT. Filled out from reference TRBV5-1 and TRBJ2-3, the complete variable domain reads KAGVTQTPRYLIKTRGQQVTLSCSPISGHRSVSWYQQTPGQGLQFLFEYFSETQRNKGNFPGRFSGRQFSNSRSEMNVSTLELGDSALYLCASSSSGSWADTQYFGPGTRLTVL.

This chain links TRBV5-1 with TRBJ2-7; 7 positions agree with TRBD1. The CDR3 is made up of 15 amino acids. Germline loops: CDR1 SGHRS, CDR2 YFSETQ. J gave up 4 bases and V 4 bases, and 11 bases lay outside the gene matches. The DNA for the CDR3 is TGCGCCAGCAGCCTCAATTTAGGGACAGAGTACGAGCAGTACTTC. Translating it yields CASSLNLGTEYEQYF.

This chain joins TRBV6-1 and TRBJ1-2, with D possibly matching TRBD1 (5 bases). The germline V and J ends were trimmed by 3 bases and 3 bases, with 11 bases remaining between them. Per the germline V gene, CDR1 is MNHNS and CDR2 is SASEGT. The CDR3 has 14 amino acids. The CDR3 DNA sequence: TGTGCCAGCAGTGAGTCCGGGGGGTACTATGGCTACACCTTC. This sequence encodes CASSESGGYYGYTF.

The genes are TRBV7-6 and TRBJ1-1, with D possibly TRBD1 on 6 matching bases. Germline V gene data show CDR1 as SGHVS and CDR2 as FNYEAQ. Deletions cut 0 bases from V and 1 base from J, with 12 bases between. CDR3 size: 16 residues. The CDR3 nucleotides read TGTGCCAGCAGCTTAGCGCTGGGCAGGGGGAACACTGAAGCTTTCTTT. This translates into CASSLALGRGNTEAFF. The full variable domain, its missing parts supplied by reference TRBV7-6 and TRBJ1-1, is GAGVSQSPRYKVTKRGQDVALRCDPISGHVSLYWYRQALGQGPEFLTYFNYEAQQDKSGLPNDRFSAERPEGSISTLTIQRTEQRDSAMYRCASSLALGRGNTEAFFGQGTRLTVV.

The V gene is TRBV5-4, the J gene TRBJ2-1; TRBD2 agrees at 10 bases. The V segment lost 0 bases and the J segment 1 base; nucleotides outside the gene matches: 10. CDR1 SGHNT and CDR2 YYREEE come from the germline V gene (reference sequence). The CDR3 loop spans 19 amino acids. The CDR3 sequence: CASSLAASGRAWSYNEQFF. CDR3 nucleotides: TGTGCCAGCAGCTTGGCAGCCAGCGGGAGGGCGTGGTCCTACAATGAGCAGTTCTTC.

V is TRBV27 and J is TRBJ2-7, with 11 bases that match TRBD1. Looked up from germline, CDR1 is MNHEY and CDR2 is SMNVEV (reference sequence). The junction had 6 bases not matched to a gene; V was cut back by 4 bases and J by 7 bases. The length of the CDR3 is 14 residues. The CDR3 nucleotides are TGTGCCAGCAGTTCGGACAGGGGGCGTGGGGAGCAGTACTTC. This gives the protein CASSSDRGRGEQYF.

This clone has a handful of counts. The chain carries TRBV7-6 and TRBJ2-1; unclear D gene. The CDR3 is 13 residues long. With 2 bases removed from V and 10 bases from J, the gap between germline ends came to 12 bases. Germline V gene data show CDR1 as SGHVS and CDR2 as FNYEAQ. The CDR3 DNA sequence: TGTGCCAGCAGCTTAATACGTTTACGGGAGCAGTTCTTC. This sequence encodes CASSLIRLREQFF.

V is TRBV25-1 and J is TRBJ1-3; 8 nucleotides agree with TRBD1. The germline gives CDR1 MGHDK, CDR2 SYGVNS. After removal of 4 bases from V and 2 bases from J, the junction contained 4 bases not matched to a gene. The CDR3 covers 15 residues. For the CDR3, the DNA is TGTGCCAGCAGTGTAGACAGGGGACCTGGAAACACCATATATTTT. Its protein product is CASSVDRGPGNTIYF.

The chain employs TRBV19 and TRBJ2-3; TRBD1 aligns across 7 bases. Germline trimming cut 9 bases from V and 0 bases from J; bases unmatched to any gene: 9. This CDR3 is built from 15 residues. Germline V gene data show CDR1 as LNHDA and CDR2 as SQIVND (reference sequence). For the CDR3, the DNA is TGTGCCAGCCAGAGACAGGGTGTAAGCACAGATACGCAGTATTTT. It is translated as CASQRQGVSTDTQYF.

The chain couples TRBV2 to TRBJ1-2; TRBD1 aligns across 8 bases. Per germline, CDR1 SNHLY and CDR2 FYNNEI. J was trimmed by 4 bases and V by 10 bases; bases with no gene match: 5. The CDR3 extends over 12 amino acids. This chain's CDR3 is CATGQGLYGYTF. CDR3 nucleotides: TGTGCCACAGGACAGGGCCTCTATGGCTACACCTTC. Together with reference TRBV2 and TRBJ1-2, the CDR3 gives the full variable domain: EPEVTQTPSHQVTQMGQEVILRCVPISNHLYFYWYRQILGQKVEFLVSFYNNEISEKSEIFDDQFSVERPDGSNFTLKIRSTKLEDSAMYFCATGQGLYGYTFGSGTRLTVV.

This chain connects TRBV10-2 to TRBJ2-7; TRBD2 aligns across 11 bases. Trimming took 6 bases from V and 2 from J; bases not matched to a gene: 9. Germline V CDR1 and CDR2: WSHSY, SAAADI. CDR3 size: 16 residues. Here the CDR3 reads CASSAPLAGAPYEQYF. The CDR3 DNA reads TGCGCCAGCAGCGCCCCACTAGCGGGAGCGCCCTACGAGCAGTACTTC.

The chain combines TRBV5-1 with TRBJ2-7, with 7 positions matching TRBD2. CDR3 size: 17 residues. Trimming cost V 0 bases and J 3 bases; bases outside gene matches: 12. Looked up from germline, CDR1 is SGHRS and CDR2 is YFSETQ. The CDR3, as DNA: TGCGCCAGCAGCTTGGTTGCGGGGGAAGGGAATGACTACGAGCAGTACTTC. This codes for CASSLVAGEGNDYEQYF.

A few counts support this clone. This chain links TRBV7-6 with TRBJ2-1; 8 bases match TRBD2. The J segment lost 6 bases and the V segment lost 5 bases, leaving 3 bases of the junction unmatched. This CDR3 is 13 amino acids long. Germline lookup yields CDR1 SGHVS and CDR2 FNYEAQ. CDR3 nucleotide sequence: TGTGCCAGCAGCCTTGGACTAGCCAATGAGCAGTTCTTC. Encoded protein: CASSLGLANEQFF. The whole variable domain, remainder taken from reference TRBV7-6 and TRBJ2-1, is GAGVSQSPRYKVTKRGQDVALRCDPISGHVSLYWYRQALGQGPEFLTYFNYEAQQDKSGLPNDRFSAERPEGSISTLTIQRTEQRDSAMYRCASSLGLANEQFFGPGTRLTVL.

The rearrangement uses TRBV18 and TRBJ2-1; D possibly corresponds to TRBD2 (5 bases). The V gene lost 3 bases and the J gene lost 10 bases, with 16 bases spanning the gap. The CDR3 has 14 residues. Germline V gene sequence: CDR1 KGHSH, CDR2 LQKENI. The CDR3 sequence is CASSPGYRGREQFF. In nucleotides, the CDR3 is TGTGCCAGCTCACCGGGCTACCGGGGTCGAGAGCAGTTCTTC.

The rearrangement links TRBV9 to TRBJ2-7, with D perhaps TRBD1 or TRBD2 (5 bases each). CDR1 and CDR2 (germline): SGDLS, YYNGEE. V shed 0 bases and J shed 6 bases, with 10 bases lying between them. This CDR3 has 13 amino acids. CDR3 loop: CASSVGRTTEQYF. The CDR3 bases are TGTGCCAGCAGCGTAGGGAGGACAACCGAGCAGTACTTC.

The gene calls are TRBV28 and TRBJ2-7; D gene unclear. Germline assignment: CDR1 MDHEN and CDR2 SYDVKM. CDR3 length equals 14 residues. The V gene lost 6 bases and the J gene lost 6 bases, with 18 bases spanning the gap. CDR3 sequence reads: CASRPLRVAGEQYF. The CDR3 DNA follows: TGTGCCAGCAGACCCTTAAGGGTCGCCGGCGAGCAGTACTTC.

V usage is TRBV19 and J usage is TRBJ1-5; tentatively, D is TRBD1 (6 bases). The CDR3 runs to 15 residues. The germline gives CDR1 LNHDA, CDR2 SQIVND (reference sequence). V was trimmed by 7 bases and J by 4 bases, leaving 17 bases between them. The CDR3 DNA reads as TGTGCCAGTACTCCCTGGGGGGCCGGAAATCAGCCCCAGCATTTT. Encoded protein: CASTPWGAGNQPQHF. Using reference TRBV19 and TRBJ1-5 for the parts outside the CDR3, the full variable domain is DGGITQSPKYLFRKEGQNVTLSCEQNLNHDAMYWYRQDPGQGLRLIYYSQIVNDFQKGDIAEGYSVSREKKESFPLTVTSAQKNPTAFYLCASTPWGAGNQPQHFGDGTRLSIL.